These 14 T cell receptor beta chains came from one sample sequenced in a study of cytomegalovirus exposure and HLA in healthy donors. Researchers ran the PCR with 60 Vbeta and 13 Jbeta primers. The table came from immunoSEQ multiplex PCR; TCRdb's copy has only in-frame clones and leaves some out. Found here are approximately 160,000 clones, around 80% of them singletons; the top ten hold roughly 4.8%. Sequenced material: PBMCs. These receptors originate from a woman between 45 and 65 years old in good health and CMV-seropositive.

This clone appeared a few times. CDR3 loop: CASSLEGGPYNEQFF. DNA of the CDR3: TGTGCCAGCAGCTTAGAGGGGGGGCCCTACAATGAGCAGTTCTTC. V usage is TRBV7-2 and J usage is TRBJ2-1, with D tentatively TRBD2 (7 bases). This CDR3 is built from 15 residues. V lost 1 base to trimming and J lost 2 bases, with 9 bases between them. Germline CDR1 reads SGHTA; CDR2 reads FQGNSA.

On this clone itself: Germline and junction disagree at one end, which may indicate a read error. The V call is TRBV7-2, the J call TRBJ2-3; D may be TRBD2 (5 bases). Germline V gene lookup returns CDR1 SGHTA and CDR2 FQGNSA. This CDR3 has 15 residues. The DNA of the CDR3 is TGTGCCAGCAGCTTAGGGTCGGGGAGCACGGATACGCAGTATTTT. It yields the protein CASSLGSGSTDTQYF.

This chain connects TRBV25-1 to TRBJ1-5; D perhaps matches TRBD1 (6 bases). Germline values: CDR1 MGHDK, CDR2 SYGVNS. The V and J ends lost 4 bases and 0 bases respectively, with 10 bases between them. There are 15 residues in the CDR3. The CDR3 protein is CASSGRGNSNQPQHF. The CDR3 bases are TGTGCCAGCAGTGGTAGGGGGAATAGCAATCAGCCCCAGCATTTT. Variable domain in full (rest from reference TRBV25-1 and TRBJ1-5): EADIYQTPRYLVIGTGKKITLECSQTMGHDKMYWYQQDPGMELHLIHYSYGVNSTEKGDLSSESTVSRIRTEHFPLTLESARPSHTSQYLCASSGRGNSNQPQHFGDGTRLSIL.

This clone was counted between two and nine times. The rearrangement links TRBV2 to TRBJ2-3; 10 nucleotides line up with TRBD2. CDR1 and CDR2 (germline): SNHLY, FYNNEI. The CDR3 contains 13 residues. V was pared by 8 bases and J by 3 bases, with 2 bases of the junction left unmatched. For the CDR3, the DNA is TGTGCCAGCGAGCGGGGGGGAACAGATACGCAGTATTTT. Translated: CASERGGTDTQYF.

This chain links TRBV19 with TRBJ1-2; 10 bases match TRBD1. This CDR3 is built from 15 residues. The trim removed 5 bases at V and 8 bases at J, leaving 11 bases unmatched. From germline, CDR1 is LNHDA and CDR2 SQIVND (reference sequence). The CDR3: CASSPLDRGRGGYTF. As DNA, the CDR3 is TGTGCCAGTAGTCCCCTCGACAGGGGGCGAGGCGGCTACACCTTC.

CDR3 sequence reads: CASSIPHRGAGNTEAFF. CDR3 DNA sequence: TGTGCCAGTAGTATACCCCACAGGGGGGCGGGGAACACTGAAGCTTTCTTT. The rearrangement joins TRBV19 to TRBJ1-1; TRBD1 agrees at 8 bases. CDR3 size: 17 residues. The V gene's germline CDR1 is LNHDA and CDR2 SQIVND (reference sequence). Germline trimming cut 2 bases from V and 1 base from J; bases unmatched to any gene: 9.

The CDR3 loop is CASTVNSNQPQHF. The CDR3 region has the DNA TGTGCGTCAACGGTGAATAGCAATCAGCCCCAGCATTTT. J is TRBJ1-5 and V is TRBV28; D unclear. Germline V CDR1 and CDR2: MDHEN, SYDVKM. This CDR3 contains 13 residues. The full variable domain, with the rest looked up from reference TRBV28 and TRBJ1-5, is DVKVTQSSRYLVKRTGEKVFLECVQDMDHENMFWYRQDPGLGLRLIYFSYDVKMKEKGDIPEGYSVSREKKERFSLILESASTNQTSMYLCASTVNSNQPQHFGDGTRLSIL.

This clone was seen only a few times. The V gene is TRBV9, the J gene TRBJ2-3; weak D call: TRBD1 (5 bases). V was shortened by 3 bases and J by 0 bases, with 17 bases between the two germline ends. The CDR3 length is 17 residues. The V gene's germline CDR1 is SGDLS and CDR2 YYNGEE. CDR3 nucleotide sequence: TGTGCCAGCAGCGCAACCTATACAGGAACTAGCACAGATACGCAGTATTTT. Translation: CASSATYTGTSTDTQYF. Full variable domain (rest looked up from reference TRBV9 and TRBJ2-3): DSGVTQTPKHLITATGQRVTLRCSPRSGDLSVYWYQQSLDQGLQFLIQYYNGEERAKGNILERFSAQQFPDLHSELNLSSLELGDSALYFCASSATYTGTSTDTQYFGPGTRLTVL.

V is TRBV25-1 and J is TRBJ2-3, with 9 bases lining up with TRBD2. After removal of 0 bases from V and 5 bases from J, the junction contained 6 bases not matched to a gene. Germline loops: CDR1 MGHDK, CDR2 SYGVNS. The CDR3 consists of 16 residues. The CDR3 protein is CASSEYLAGVGDTQYF. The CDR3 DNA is TGTGCCAGCAGTGAATATTTAGCGGGAGTCGGAGATACGCAGTATTTT.

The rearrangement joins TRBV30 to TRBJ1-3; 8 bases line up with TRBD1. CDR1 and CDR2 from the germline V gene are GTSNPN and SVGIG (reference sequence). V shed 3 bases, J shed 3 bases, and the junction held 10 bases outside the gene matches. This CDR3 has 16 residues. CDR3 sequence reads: CAWRRSGGRSGNTIYF. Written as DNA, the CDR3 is TGTGCCTGGAGGAGGTCAGGGGGCAGGAGTGGAAACACCATATATTTT.

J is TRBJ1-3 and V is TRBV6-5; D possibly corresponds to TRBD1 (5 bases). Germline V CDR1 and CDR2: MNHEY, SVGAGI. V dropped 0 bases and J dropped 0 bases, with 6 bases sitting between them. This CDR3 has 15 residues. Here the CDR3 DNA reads TGTGCCAGCAGTTACTCGACAGACTCTGGAAACACCATATATTTT. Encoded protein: CASSYSTDSGNTIYF.

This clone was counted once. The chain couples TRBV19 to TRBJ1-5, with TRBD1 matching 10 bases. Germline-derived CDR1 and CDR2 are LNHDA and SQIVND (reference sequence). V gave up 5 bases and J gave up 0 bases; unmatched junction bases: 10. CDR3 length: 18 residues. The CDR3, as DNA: TGTGCCAGTAGTGGGGGACAGGGGCCTCTCCATAGCAATCAGCCCCAGCATTTT. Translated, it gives CASSGGQGPLHSNQPQHF.

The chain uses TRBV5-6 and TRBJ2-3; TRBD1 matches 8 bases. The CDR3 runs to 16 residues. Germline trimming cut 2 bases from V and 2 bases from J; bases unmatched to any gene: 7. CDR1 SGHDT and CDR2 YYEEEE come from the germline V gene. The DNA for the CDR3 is TGTGCCAGCAGCTTATTCAGGGACAGGTTCACAGATACGCAGTATTTT. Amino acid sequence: CASSLFRDRFTDTQYF.

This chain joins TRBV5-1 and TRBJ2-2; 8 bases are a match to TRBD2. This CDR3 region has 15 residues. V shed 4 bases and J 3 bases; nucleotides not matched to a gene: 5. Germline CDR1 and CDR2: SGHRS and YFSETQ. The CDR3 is CASSREGTYTGELFF. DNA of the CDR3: TGCGCCAGCAGCCGGGAGGGGACCTACACCGGGGAGCTGTTTTTT.